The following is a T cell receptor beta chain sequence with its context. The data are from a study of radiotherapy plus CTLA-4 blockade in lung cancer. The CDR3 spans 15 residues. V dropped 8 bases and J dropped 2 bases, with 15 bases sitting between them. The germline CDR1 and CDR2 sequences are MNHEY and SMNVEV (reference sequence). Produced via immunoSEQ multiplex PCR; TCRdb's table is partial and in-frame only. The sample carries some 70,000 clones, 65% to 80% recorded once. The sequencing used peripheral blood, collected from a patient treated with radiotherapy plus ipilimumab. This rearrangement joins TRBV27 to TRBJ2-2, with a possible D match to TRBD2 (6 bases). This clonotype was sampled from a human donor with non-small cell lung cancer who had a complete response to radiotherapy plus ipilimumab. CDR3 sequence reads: CASSSQRVNTGELFF. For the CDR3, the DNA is TGTGCCAGCTCCTCCCAGCGGGTTAACACCGGGGAGCTGTTTTTT.